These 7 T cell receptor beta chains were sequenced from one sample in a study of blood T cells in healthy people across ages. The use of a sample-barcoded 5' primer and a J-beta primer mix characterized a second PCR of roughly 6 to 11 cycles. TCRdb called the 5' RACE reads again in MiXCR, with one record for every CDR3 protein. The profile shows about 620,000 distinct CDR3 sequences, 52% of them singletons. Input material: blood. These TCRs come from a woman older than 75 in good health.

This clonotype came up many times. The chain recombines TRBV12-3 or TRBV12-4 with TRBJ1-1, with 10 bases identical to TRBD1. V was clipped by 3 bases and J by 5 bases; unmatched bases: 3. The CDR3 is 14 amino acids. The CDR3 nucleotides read TGTGCCAGCAGTTTGACAGGGGGCTTGACTGAAGCTTTCTTT. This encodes CASSLTGGLTEAFF.

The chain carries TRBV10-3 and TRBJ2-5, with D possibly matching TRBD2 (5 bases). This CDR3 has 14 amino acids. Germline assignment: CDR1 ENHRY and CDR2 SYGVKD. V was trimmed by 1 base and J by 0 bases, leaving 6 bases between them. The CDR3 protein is CAISEFGDQETQYF. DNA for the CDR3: TGTGCCATCAGTGAGTTCGGGGACCAAGAGACCCAGTACTTC.

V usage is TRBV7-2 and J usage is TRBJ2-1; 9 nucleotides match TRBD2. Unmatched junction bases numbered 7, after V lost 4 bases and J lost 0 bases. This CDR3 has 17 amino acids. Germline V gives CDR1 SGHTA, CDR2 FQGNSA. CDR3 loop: CASSSRLADFSYNEQFF. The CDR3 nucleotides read TGTGCCAGCAGCTCAAGACTAGCGGATTTCTCCTACAATGAGCAGTTCTTC.

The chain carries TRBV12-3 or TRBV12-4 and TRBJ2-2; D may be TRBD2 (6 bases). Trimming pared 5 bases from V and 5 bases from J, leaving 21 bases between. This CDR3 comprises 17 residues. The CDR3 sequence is CASSPVSGSLSTGELFF. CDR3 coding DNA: TGTGCCAGCAGTCCCGTTAGCGGTTCCTTAAGTACCGGGGAGCTGTTTTTT.

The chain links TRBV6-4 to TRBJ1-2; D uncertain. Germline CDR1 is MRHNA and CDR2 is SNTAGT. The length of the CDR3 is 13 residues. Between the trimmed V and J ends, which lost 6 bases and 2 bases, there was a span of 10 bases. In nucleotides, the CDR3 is TGTGCCAGCAGACCAGACGGAAACTATGGCTACACCTTC. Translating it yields CASRPDGNYGYTF.

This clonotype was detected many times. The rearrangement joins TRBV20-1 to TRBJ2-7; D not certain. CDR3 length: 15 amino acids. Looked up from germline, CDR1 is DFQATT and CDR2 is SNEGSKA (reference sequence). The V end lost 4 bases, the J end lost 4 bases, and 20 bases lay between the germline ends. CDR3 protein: CSANGRHLFLYEQYF. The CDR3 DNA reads TGCAGTGCTAACGGCAGACACCTATTTTTGTACGAGCAGTACTTC.

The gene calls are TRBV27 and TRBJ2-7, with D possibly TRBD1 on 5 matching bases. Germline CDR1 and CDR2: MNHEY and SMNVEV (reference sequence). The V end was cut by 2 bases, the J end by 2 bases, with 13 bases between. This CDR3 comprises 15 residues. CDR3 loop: CASSLSRVPTYEQYF. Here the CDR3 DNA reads TGTGCCAGCAGTTTAAGCAGGGTACCAACCTACGAGCAGTACTTC.